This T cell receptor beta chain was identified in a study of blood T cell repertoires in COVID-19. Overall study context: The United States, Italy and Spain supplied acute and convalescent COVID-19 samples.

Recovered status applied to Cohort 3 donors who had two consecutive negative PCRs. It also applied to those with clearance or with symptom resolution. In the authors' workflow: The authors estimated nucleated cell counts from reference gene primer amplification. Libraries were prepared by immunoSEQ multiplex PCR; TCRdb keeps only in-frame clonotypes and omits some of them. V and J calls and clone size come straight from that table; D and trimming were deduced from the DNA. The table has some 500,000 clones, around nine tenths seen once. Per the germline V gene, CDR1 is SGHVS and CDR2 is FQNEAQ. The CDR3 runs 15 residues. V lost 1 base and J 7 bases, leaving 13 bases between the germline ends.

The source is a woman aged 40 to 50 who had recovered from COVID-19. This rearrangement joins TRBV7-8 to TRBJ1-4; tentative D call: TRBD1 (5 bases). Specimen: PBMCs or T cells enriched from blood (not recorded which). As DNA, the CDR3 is TGTGCCAGCAGCTTAGGGGGGGTGAGGCCTGAAAAACTGTTTTTT. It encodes CASSLGGVRPEKLFF.